The TCR beta chain under discussion was sequenced for a study of T cell repertoires in cytomegalovirus infection. Study in general: Public signatures in TCR beta pointed to CMV infection and matching HLA type.

Germline V gene sequence: CDR1 SQVTM, CDR2 ANQGSEA. The CDR3 is 14 residues long. Trimming took 7 bases from V and 3 from J; bases not matched to a gene: 9. General study points: Summed frequency of shared TCR beta families picked out CMV carriers who also had the relevant HLA. The ex vivo response was dominated by HLA-C-restricted CMV-specific TCR beta clonotypes.

TCRdb reanalysed the reads using MiXCR and keeps one entry per CDR3 protein. The sample holds tens of thousands of distinct CDR3 sequences, over 15% seen once. This clonotype was counted ten times or more. What it recognizes is unknown. The rearrangement links TRBV29-1 to TRBJ2-5, with TRBD2 identical over 9 bases. Sequences were derived from CD8+ T cells from cultured PBMCs, sampled from culture after CMV antigen stimulation. The origin of this receptor is a human donor in good health (CMV status not recorded). Some clones in this sample may be carry-over from other donors' samples. CDR3 DNA: TGCAGCGCCTGTAGCGGGGGCCCAGAAGAGACCCAGTACTTC. Amino acid sequence: CSACSGGPEETQYF.